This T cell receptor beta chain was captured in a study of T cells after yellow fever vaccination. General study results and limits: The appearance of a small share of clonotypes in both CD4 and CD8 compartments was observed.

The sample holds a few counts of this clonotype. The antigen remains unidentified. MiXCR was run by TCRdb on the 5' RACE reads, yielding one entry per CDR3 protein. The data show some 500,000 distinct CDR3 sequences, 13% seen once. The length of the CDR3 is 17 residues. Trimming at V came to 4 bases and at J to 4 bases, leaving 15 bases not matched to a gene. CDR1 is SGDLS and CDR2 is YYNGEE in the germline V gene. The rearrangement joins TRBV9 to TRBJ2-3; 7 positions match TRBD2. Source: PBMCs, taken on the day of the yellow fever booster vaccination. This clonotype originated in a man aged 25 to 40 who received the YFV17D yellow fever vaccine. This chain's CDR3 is CASSPGNGAGAPDTQYF. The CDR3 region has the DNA TGTGCCAGCAGCCCCGGAAATGGGGCGGGAGCCCCAGATACGCAGTATTTT.